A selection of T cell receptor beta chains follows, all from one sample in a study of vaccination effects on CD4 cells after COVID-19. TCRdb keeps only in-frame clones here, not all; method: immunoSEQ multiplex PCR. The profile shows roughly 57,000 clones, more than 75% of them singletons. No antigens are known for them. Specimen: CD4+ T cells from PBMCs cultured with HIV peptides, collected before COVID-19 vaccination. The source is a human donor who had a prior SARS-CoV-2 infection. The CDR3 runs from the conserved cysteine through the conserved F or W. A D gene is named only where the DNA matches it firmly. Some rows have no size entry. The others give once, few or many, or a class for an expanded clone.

CDR3: CASSPTGDPNYGYTF; DNA: TGCGCCAGCAGCCCCACGGGCGATCCTAACTATGGCTACACCTTC; size: NA; D: NA; J: TRBJ1-2; V: TRBV4-3
CDR3: CASSYSGDREEDTQYF; DNA: TGTGCCAGCAGTTACTCAGGGGACAGGGAAGAGGATACGCAGTATTTT; size: NA; D: TRBD1; J: TRBJ2-3; V: TRBV6-6
CDR3: CASSQDLSSGGYDTQYF; DNA: TGCGCCAGCAGCCAAGATTTATCTAGCGGAGGCTACGATACGCAGTATTTT; size: NA; D: TRBD2; J: TRBJ2-3; V: TRBV4-3
CDR3: CASSQGGYNEQFF; DNA: TGCGCCAGCAGCCAAGGGGGCTACAATGAGCAGTTCTTC; size: NA; D: NA; J: TRBJ2-1; V: TRBV4-3
CDR3: CASSVTSGDHYEQYF; DNA: TGTGCCAGCTCTGTGACTAGCGGGGATCACTACGAGCAGTACTTC; size: once; D: TRBD2; J: TRBJ2-7; V: TRBV18
CDR3: CASSPTYRGEQPQHF; DNA: TGTGCCAGCAGTCCAACCTACAGGGGGGAACAGCCCCAGCATTTT; size: NA; D: TRBD1; J: TRBJ1-5; V: TRBV6-5
CDR3: CASSSSRGTQHF; DNA: NA; size: NA; D: NA; J: TRBJ1-5; V: TRBV6-5
CDR3: CASSKSGSQYNEQFF; DNA: TGTGCCAGCAGTAAAAGCGGGAGCCAGTACAATGAGCAGTTCTTC; size: few; D: TRBD2; J: TRBJ2-1; V: TRBV2
CDR3: CASSRRAGELFF; DNA: TGTGCCAGCAGCCGTAGGGCCGGGGAGCTGTTTTTT; size: NA; D: NA; J: TRBJ2-2; V: TRBV14
CDR3: CASSLGMPGANVLTF; DNA: TGTGCCAGCAGTCTGGGAATGCCTGGGGCCAACGTCCTGACTTTC; size: NA; D: NA; J: TRBJ2-6; V: TRBV28
CDR3: CASIRDRDYEQYF; DNA: TGTGCCAGCATCCGGGACAGGGACTACGAGCAGTACTTC; size: NA; D: TRBD1; J: TRBJ2-7; V: TRBV2
CDR3: CASLPPGVDYGYTF; DNA: TGTGCCTCACTTCCCCCAGGGGTGGACTATGGCTACACCTTC; size: NA; D: NA; J: TRBJ1-2; V: TRBV6-5
CDR3: CASSPRGQTGTEQFF; DNA: TGTGCCAGCAGCCCACGGGGACAAACAGGGACTGAGCAGTTCTTC; size: NA; D: NA; J: TRBJ2-1; V: TRBV7-2
CDR3: CASSAADMFSYEQYF; DNA: TGTGCCAGCAGCGCCGCAGATATGTTCTCCTACGAGCAGTACTTC; size: NA; D: NA; J: TRBJ2-7; V: TRBV7-9
CDR3: CAWRVFPNSPLHF; DNA: TGTGCCTGGAGAGTCTTCCCCAATTCACCCCTCCACTTT; size: few; D: NA; J: TRBJ1-6; V: TRBV30
CDR3: CASSLGVDGTEAFF; DNA: TGCGCCAGCAGCTTGGGGGTGGATGGGACTGAAGCTTTCTTT; size: NA; D: NA; J: TRBJ1-1; V: TRBV5-1
CDR3: CASSPGTGGYGYTF; DNA: TGCGCCAGCAGCCCCGGGACAGGGGGCTATGGCTACACCTTC; size: few; D: TRBD1; J: TRBJ1-2; V: TRBV5-1
CDR3: CASSWGYDRTIQETQYF; DNA: TGTGCCAGCAGTTGGGGATACGATCGGACTATCCAAGAGACCCAGTACTTC; size: few; D: NA; J: TRBJ2-5; V: TRBV6-2/TRBV6-3
CDR3: CASSQDHGRSYNSPLHF; DNA: TGCGCCAGCAGCCAAGATCATGGGAGGTCCTATAATTCACCCCTCCACTTT; size: NA; D: NA; J: TRBJ1-6; V: TRBV4-3
CDR3: CASSYIRTGDYEQYF; DNA: TGTGCCAGCAGTTACATACGGACAGGGGACTACGAGCAGTACTTC; size: few; D: TRBD1; J: TRBJ2-7; V: TRBV6-2/TRBV6-3
CDR3: CASSLAPLTPRKDTQYF; DNA: TGTGCCAGCAGCTTAGCCCCCCTAACTCCCAGAAAGGATACGCAGTATTTT; size: NA; D: NA; J: TRBJ2-3; V: TRBV7-8
CDR3: CASSAAVSTDTQYF; DNA: TGCGCCAGCAGCGCAGCGGTAAGCACAGATACGCAGTATTTT; size: NA; D: NA; J: TRBJ2-3; V: TRBV4-1
CDR3: CASSSALSTDTQYF; DNA: TGTGCCAGCAGCAGTGCGTTAAGCACAGATACGCAGTATTTT; size: NA; D: NA; J: TRBJ2-3; V: TRBV21-1
CDR3: CASSQEGVRGSGNTIYF; DNA: TGCGCCAGCAGCCAAGAGGGGGTGCGGGGCTCTGGAAACACCATATATTTT; size: NA; D: NA; J: TRBJ1-3; V: TRBV4-3
CDR3: CASKDYYSGRDIQYF; DNA: TGTGCCAGTAAGGATTATTACTCGGGCAGAGACATTCAGTACTTC; size: NA; D: NA; J: TRBJ2-4; V: TRBV19
CDR3: CASSLEAYGYTF; DNA: TGTGCCAGCAGCCTTGAAGCCTATGGCTACACCTTC; size: NA; D: NA; J: TRBJ1-2; V: TRBV3-1/TRBV3-2
CDR3: CASSPFRAEETQYF; DNA: TGTGCCAGCAGCCCCTTTCGAGCCGAAGAGACCCAGTACTTC; size: NA; D: NA; J: TRBJ2-5; V: TRBV9
CDR3: CASSSRGGVGNTEAFF; DNA: TGTGCCAGCAGCTCCCGAGGGGGGGTTGGGAACACTGAAGCTTTCTTT; size: NA; D: NA; J: TRBJ1-1; V: TRBV7-3